Below are 18 T cell receptor beta chains sequenced from a single sample in a study of shared clonotypes between healthy human individuals. Method: immunoSEQ multiplex PCR; TCRdb's copy keeps in-frame clones and lacks some. The sample lists about 960,000 clones; around 80% were seen once. Source material: memory CD4+ T cells sorted from blood. The subset denotes: CD45RA-negative fraction. The receptors originated from a young man in good health.

The rearrangement links TRBV6-1 to TRBJ2-7; D is unclear. Trimming stripped 7 bases from V and 3 bases from J, with 16 bases between. The CDR3 runs to 14 residues. In germline, CDR1 is MNHNS, CDR2 SASEGT. The CDR3 here is CASILSDRYYEQYF. The CDR3 DNA is TGTGCCAGCATTCTCTCAGATCGCTACTACGAGCAGTACTTC.

The CDR3 DNA is TGTGCCATCAGTGGGGCTCAAATGAACACTGAAGCTTTCTTT. Amino acids: CAISGAQMNTEAFF. The chain combines TRBV10-3 with TRBJ1-1; D remains unclear. With 4 bases removed from V and 0 bases from J, the gap between germline ends came to 9 bases. The CDR3 contains 14 residues. Germline CDR1 is ENHRY and CDR2 is SYGVKD.

The chain recombines TRBV2 with TRBJ2-2; no definite D call. Germline V gene lookup returns CDR1 SNHLY and CDR2 FYNNEI. Trimming removed 2 bases at V and 6 bases at J, with 1 base between. The CDR3 is 11 amino acids. CDR3 sequence (DNA): TGTGCCAGCAGTGAATCCGGGGAGCTGTTTTTT. This encodes CASSESGELFF.

The chain combines TRBV11-2 with TRBJ1-2; D is uncertain. The CDR3 loop spans 14 amino acids. The germline V and J ends were trimmed by 1 base and 12 bases, with 18 bases remaining between them. Per germline, CDR1 SGHAT and CDR2 FQNNGV. The CDR3 protein is CASSLVRGRGYDTF. CDR3 nucleotide sequence: TGTGCCAGCAGCTTAGTAAGAGGCCGGGGATACGACACCTTC. Looking up the rest from reference TRBV11-2 and TRBJ1-2 gives the full variable domain: EAGVAQSPRYKIIEKRQSVAFWCNPISGHATLYWYQQILGQGPKLLIQFQNNGVVDDSQLPKDRFSAERLKGVDSTLKIQPAKLEDSAVYLCASSLVRGRGYDTFGSGTRLTVV.

The rearrangement uses TRBV21-1 and TRBJ2-2; TRBD1, the table's D call, lacks a check against the DNA. TRBV21-1 is tagged as a pseudogene. This CDR3 contains 17 residues. DNA of the CDR3: TGTGCCAGCAGCAGGGAGGGACAGGGGGAATTCTCCGGGGAGCTGTTTTTT. Its protein is CASSREGQGEFSGELFF.

The chain has TRBV19 and TRBJ1-3; D not resolved. Deletions cut 4 bases from V and 0 bases from J, with 13 bases between. Germline CDR1 reads LNHDA; CDR2 reads SQIVND (reference sequence). CDR3 size: 16 residues. CDR3 DNA: TGTGCCAGTAGTACCGGATTCATAAGCTCTGGAAACACCATATATTTT. This gives the protein CASSTGFISSGNTIYF.

The rearrangement uses TRBV23-1 and TRBJ2-2; no definite D call. TRBV23-1 is recorded as an ORF, its role being uncertain. The V end lost 0 bases, the J end lost 0 bases, and 8 bases lay between the germline ends. The CDR3 runs to 16 residues. This CDR3 reads CASSQSATSNTGELFF. In DNA, the CDR3 is TGCGCCAGCAGTCAATCGGCCACTTCGAACACCGGGGAGCTGTTTTTT.

This clone was observed a few times. Other DNA sequences in this specimen translate into the identical CDR3. V gene TRBV30 combines with J gene TRBJ1-4; D is uncertain. This CDR3 contains 15 residues. With 0 bases removed from V and 4 bases from J, the gap between germline ends came to 12 bases. Looked up from germline, CDR1 is GTSNPN and CDR2 is SVGIG (reference sequence). CDR3 in amino acids: CAWSVGAGLNEKLFF. DNA of the CDR3: TGTGCCTGGAGTGTAGGTGCAGGCCTTAATGAAAAACTGTTTTTT.

This rearrangement joins TRBV10-3 to TRBJ1-3; possibly TRBD1 for D (5 bases). The germline CDR1 and CDR2 sequences are ENHRY and SYGVKD. CDR3 size: 15 residues. Trimming left V 0 bases short and J 5 bases short, with 11 bases between. The CDR3 reads CAISESGGARNTIYF. CDR3 bases: TGTGCCATCAGTGAGTCGGGAGGGGCTAGAAACACCATATATTTT.

The chain uses TRBV5-6 and TRBJ2-3; 7 positions agree with TRBD2. J lost 2 bases, V lost 5 bases, and 5 bases had no gene match. The CDR3 has 14 residues. Germline assignment: CDR1 SGHDT and CDR2 YYEEEE. CDR3 sequence: CASSKRDATDTQYF. The CDR3 region has the DNA TGTGCCAGCAGTAAGCGGGACGCCACAGATACGCAGTATTTT.

The V and J genes are TRBV27 and TRBJ1-6; TRBD1 matches 8 bases. This CDR3 is 13 amino acids long. Germline V gene data show CDR1 as MNHEY and CDR2 as SMNVEV (reference sequence). Trimming took 7 bases from V and 10 from J; bases not matched to a gene: 6. This CDR3 is CASMDRENSPLHF. In DNA, the CDR3 is TGTGCCAGCATGGACAGGGAAAACTCACCCCTCCACTTT.

This clone was found a few times. This chain's CDR3 is CAFDGTEAFF. CDR3 bases: TGTGCTTTCGATGGCACTGAAGCTTTCTTT. The V gene is TRBV30, the J gene TRBJ1-1; no clear D gene. The CDR3 has 10 residues. Germline-derived CDR1 and CDR2 are GTSNPN and SVGIG (reference sequence).

J is TRBJ2-7 and V is TRBV10-3; D is unresolved. Looked up from germline, CDR1 is ENHRY and CDR2 is SYGVKD. V dropped 4 bases and J dropped 3 bases, with 16 bases sitting between them. The CDR3 covers 15 residues. The CDR3 loop reads CAISGSDKGLYEQYF. The DNA of the CDR3 is TGTGCCATCAGTGGGTCAGACAAAGGGCTCTACGAGCAGTACTTC.

This rearrangement joins TRBV5-5 to TRBJ2-7; 7 nucleotides line up with TRBD1. Germline loops: CDR1 SGHKS, CDR2 YYEKEE (reference sequence). The CDR3 contains 13 residues. V lost 4 bases, J lost 5 bases, and 6 bases stayed unmatched. CDR3 region: CASSLTGSHEQYF. The CDR3 nucleotides are TGTGCCAGCAGCCTGACAGGGTCCCACGAGCAGTACTTC.

This rearrangement joins TRBV11-2 to TRBJ2-5, with D possibly TRBD2 on 6 matching bases. CDR1 is SGHAT and CDR2 is FQNNGV in the germline V gene. This CDR3 has 14 amino acids. Trimming removed 1 base from V and 5 bases from J, with 11 bases in between. The CDR3 sequence is CASSLGTTAETQYF. In nucleotides, the CDR3 is TGTGCCAGCAGCTTAGGGACTACGGCTGAGACCCAGTACTTC.

J is TRBJ2-1 and V is TRBV9, with D unclear. This CDR3 spans 12 amino acids. The germline gives CDR1 SGDLS, CDR2 YYNGEE. The V and J ends lost 4 bases and 6 bases respectively, with 8 bases between them. The CDR3 DNA reads TGTGCCAGCAGCCCCGAGCGCAATGAGCAGTTCTTC. Protein product: CASSPERNEQFF.

In its sample, this clone was seen once. The chain employs TRBV6-5 and TRBJ1-1, with D tentatively TRBD1 (5 bases). This CDR3 comprises 15 residues. The V and J ends lost 6 bases and 1 base respectively, with 15 bases between them. The germline gives CDR1 MNHEY, CDR2 SVGAGI. The CDR3 DNA reads TGTGCCAGCAGCCGCGGGGGATTGGGGAACACTGAAGCTTTCTTT. It translates to CASSRGGLGNTEAFF.

This chain links TRBV9 with TRBJ2-5; no definite D call. CDR1 and CDR2 from the germline V gene are SGDLS and YYNGEE. This CDR3 is 14 amino acids long. V was clipped by 1 base and J by 0 bases, with 7 bases between them. The CDR3 is CASSVRRYQETQYF. CDR3 nucleotides: TGTGCCAGCAGCGTACGGCGGTACCAAGAGACCCAGTACTTC. The variable domain in full, completed from reference TRBV9 and TRBJ2-5, reads DSGVTQTPKHLITATGQRVTLRCSPRSGDLSVYWYQQSLDQGLQFLIQYYNGEERAKGNILERFSAQQFPDLHSELNLSSLELGDSALYFCASSVRRYQETQYFGPGTRLLVL.